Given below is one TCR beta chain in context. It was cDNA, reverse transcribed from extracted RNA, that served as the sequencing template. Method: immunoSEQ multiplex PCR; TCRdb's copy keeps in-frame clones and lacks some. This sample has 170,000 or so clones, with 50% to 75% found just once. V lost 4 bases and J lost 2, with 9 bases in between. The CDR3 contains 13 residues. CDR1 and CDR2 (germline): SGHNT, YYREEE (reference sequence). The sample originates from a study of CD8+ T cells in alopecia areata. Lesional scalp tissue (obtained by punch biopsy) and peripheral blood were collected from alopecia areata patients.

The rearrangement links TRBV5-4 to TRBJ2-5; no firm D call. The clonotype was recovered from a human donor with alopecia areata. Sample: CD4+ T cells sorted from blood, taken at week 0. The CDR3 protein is CASSIFGQETQYF. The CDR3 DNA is TGTGCCAGCAGCATTTTTGGGCAAGAGACCCAGTACTTC.